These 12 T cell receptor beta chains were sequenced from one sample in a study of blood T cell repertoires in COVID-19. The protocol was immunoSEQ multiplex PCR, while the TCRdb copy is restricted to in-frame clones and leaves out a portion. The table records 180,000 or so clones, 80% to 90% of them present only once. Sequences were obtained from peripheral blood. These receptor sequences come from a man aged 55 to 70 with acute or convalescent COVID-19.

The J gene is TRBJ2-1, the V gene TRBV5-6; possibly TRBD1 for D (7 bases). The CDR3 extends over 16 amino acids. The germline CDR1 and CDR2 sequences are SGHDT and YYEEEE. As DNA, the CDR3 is TGTGCGGGGGGACAGCCAGAACTAGGCTCCTACAATGAGCAGTTCTTC. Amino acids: CAGGQPELGSYNEQFF.

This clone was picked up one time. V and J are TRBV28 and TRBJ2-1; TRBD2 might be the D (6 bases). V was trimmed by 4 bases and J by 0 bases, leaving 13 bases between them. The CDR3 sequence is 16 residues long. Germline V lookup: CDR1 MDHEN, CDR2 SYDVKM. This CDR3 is CASSWDVGGSYNEQFF. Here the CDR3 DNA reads TGTGCCAGCAGTTGGGACGTGGGGGGCTCCTACAATGAGCAGTTCTTC.

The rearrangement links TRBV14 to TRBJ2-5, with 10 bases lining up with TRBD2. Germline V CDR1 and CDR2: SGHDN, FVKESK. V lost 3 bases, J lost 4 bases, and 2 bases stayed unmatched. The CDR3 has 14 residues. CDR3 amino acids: CASSQASGRETQYF. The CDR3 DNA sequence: TGTGCCAGCAGCCAGGCTAGCGGGAGAGAGACCCAGTACTTC.

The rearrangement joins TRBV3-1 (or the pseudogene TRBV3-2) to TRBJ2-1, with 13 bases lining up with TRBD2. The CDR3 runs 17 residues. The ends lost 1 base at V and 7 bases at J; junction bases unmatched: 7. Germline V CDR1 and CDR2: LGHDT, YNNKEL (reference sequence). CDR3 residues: CASSQVGLAGAGNEQFF. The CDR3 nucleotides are TGTGCCAGCAGCCAAGTTGGACTAGCGGGAGCGGGGAATGAGCAGTTCTTC.

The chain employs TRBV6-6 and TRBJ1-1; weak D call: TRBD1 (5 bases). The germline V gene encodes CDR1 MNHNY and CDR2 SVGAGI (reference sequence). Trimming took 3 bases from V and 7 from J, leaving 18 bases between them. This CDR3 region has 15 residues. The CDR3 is CASSYNIGVGGEAFF. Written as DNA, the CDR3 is TGTGCCAGCAGTTATAATATTGGGGTCGGGGGTGAAGCTTTCTTT.

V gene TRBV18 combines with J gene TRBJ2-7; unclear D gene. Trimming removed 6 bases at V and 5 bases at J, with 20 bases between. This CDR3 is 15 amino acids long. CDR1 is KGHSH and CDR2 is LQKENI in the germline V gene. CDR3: CASSRREVIGDEQYF. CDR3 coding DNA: TGTGCCAGCTCCCGTCGTGAGGTAATAGGCGACGAGCAGTACTTC. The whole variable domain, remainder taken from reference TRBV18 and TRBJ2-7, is NAGVMQNPRHLVRRRGQEARLRCSPMKGHSHVYWYRQLPEEGLKFMVYLQKENIIDESGMPKERFSAEFPKEGPSILRIQQVVRGDSAAYFCASSRREVIGDEQYFGPGTRLTVT.

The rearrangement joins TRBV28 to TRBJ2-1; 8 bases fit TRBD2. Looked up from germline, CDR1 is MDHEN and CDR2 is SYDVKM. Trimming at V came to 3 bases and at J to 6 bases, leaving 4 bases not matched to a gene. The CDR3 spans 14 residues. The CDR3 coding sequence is TGTGCCAGCAGTTTCCCGGGACTAGTCAATGAGCAGTTCTTC. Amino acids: CASSFPGLVNEQFF.

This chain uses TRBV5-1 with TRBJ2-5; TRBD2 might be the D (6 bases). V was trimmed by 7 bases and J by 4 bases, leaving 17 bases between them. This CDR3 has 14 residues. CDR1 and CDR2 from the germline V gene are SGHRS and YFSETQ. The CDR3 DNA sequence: TGCGCCAGCTGGGACTCAAAGGCGGCAGAGACCCAGTACTTC. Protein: CASWDSKAAETQYF.

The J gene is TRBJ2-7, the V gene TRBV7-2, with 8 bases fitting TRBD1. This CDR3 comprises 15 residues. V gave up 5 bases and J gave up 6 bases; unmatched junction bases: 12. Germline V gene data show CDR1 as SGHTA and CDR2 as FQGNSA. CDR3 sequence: CASSIQGALPIEQYF. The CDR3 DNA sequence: TGTGCCAGCAGCATCCAGGGGGCCCTTCCCATCGAGCAGTACTTC.

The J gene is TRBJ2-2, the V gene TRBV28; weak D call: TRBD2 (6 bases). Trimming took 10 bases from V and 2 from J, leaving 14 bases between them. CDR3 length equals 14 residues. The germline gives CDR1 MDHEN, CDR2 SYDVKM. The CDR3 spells CATLRDLNTGELFF. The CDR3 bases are TGTGCCACCCTGCGGGATCTTAACACCGGGGAGCTGTTTTTT.

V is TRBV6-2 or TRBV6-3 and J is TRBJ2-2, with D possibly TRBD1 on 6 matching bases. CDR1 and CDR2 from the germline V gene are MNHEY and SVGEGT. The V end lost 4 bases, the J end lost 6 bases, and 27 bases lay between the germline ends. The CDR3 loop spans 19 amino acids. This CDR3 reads CASSLDPWSTGPGAGELFF. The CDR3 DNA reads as TGTGCCAGCAGTTTGGACCCGTGGTCGACAGGACCAGGGGCCGGGGAGCTGTTTTTT.

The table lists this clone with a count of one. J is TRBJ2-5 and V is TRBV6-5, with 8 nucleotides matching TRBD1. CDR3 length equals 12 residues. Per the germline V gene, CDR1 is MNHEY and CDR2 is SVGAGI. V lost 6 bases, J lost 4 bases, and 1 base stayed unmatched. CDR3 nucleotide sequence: TGTGCCAGCAGCACAGGGGGAGAGACCCAGTACTTC. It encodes CASSTGGETQYF.